What follows is one T cell receptor (beta chain) and its context. This clonotype was found many times. Which antigen it targets is not known. No base quality information exists; no much larger clone differs at one position. Germline trimming: 5 bases from V, 2 bases from J; junction bases outside gene matches: 2. The CDR3 goes from the cysteine to the phenylalanine over 14 residues. Left in the record is the CDR3 DNA by itself, 42 bases read in frame from the first base. From a lookup of the germline V gene (reference sequence), CDR1 and CDR2 are SEHNR and FQNEAQ. This entry is derived from a study of T cells in Graves' hyperthyroidism and ophthalmopathy (dated by TCRdb to the late 2010s). A note on the overall study: Peripheral blood samples were taken at the time of initial diagnosis, prior to any treatment. The approximately 100 discovery patients were randomly split 7:3 into training and test sets. The paper reports TCR Vbeta CDR3 sequencing of approximately 140 peripheral blood samples: around 45 ophthalmopathy, around 80 hyperthyroidism and approximately 17 progressor patients. After sampling, hyperthyroidism patients received methimazole starting at 30 mg daily, and ophthalmopathy patients received high-dose intravenous methylprednisolone. In addition, the study compared T-cell repertoires in thyroid tissue and in blood from five or six Graves' hyperthyroidism patients. Prospective prediction of ophthalmopathy was tested in an independent validation cohort of some 20 hyperthyroidism patients and 17 patients who later progressed to ophthalmopathy. A discovery cohort of about a hundred patients, roughly 43 with Graves' ophthalmopathy and roughly 59 with stable Graves' hyperthyroidism, was used to find distinguishing TCR V-J signatures.

TCR beta CDR3 regions were amplified from RNA transcripts. For the first round of RT-PCR on the TCR CDR3, the HTBI primer set was used together with the Qiagen OneStep RT-PCR kit. Libraries were constructed in a second round of multiplex PCR, after which size selection and purification were carried out. Sequencing of the libraries was done on an Illumina HiSeq2000 using paired-end 100 bp reads. Per the authors' processing: SOAPnuke was used to process the raw data, with reads discarded if the reads contained adapters or uncalled bases, had a mean Phred below 15, or lacked an exact constant-primer or identifier match. High-quality paired reads were merged using COPE v1.2.5, and each unique nucleotide sequence was defined as a clonotype. Clonotypes were aligned to IMGT TRBV, TRBD and TRBJ reference segments using MiTCR v1.1. Only V-J combinations with frequency above 0.0001, covering roughly 99% of repertoires, were analysed. A TCS score was defined as the ratio of F50 (clonal expansion) to E x V (chaos), with BLOSUM62-based TCRdist applied between CDR3 peptides within each V-J. Welch's t-statistics and random forest reduced around 550 V-J features to some 14, which were used in a naive Bayes classifier (R e1071). TCRdb trimmed public reads at Q25 via fastp, called clones via MiXCR and kept in-frame beta chains. Under each unique CDR3 protein, matching rows form one entry showing the most common genes and DNA. The V and J calls here are based on TCRdb, not the publication. The sample data list fewer than 450,000 distinct CDR3 sequences, and over 11% of these were observed just once. 25% to 30% of the sample belongs to the ten largest clones.

Moderately to severely active disease, a Clinical Activity Score of at least 3, a NOSPECS grade of at least 4, and a duration under 3 months were present in ophthalmopathy patients. Patients with uncontrolled infections, other autoimmune diseases, pregnancy or lactation were excluded. Clinical symptoms, serum thyroxine and TRAb, thyroid ultrasound, and orbital computed tomography formed the basis for the diagnoses. PBMCs were isolated from roughly 10 ml of fresh peripheral blood by Ficoll-Paque density gradient centrifugation. Total RNA was extracted using Trizol reagent, and RNA quality was assessed on an Agilent 2100 Bioanalyzer. Overall results and qualifications from the work: In validation, the model predicted progression to ophthalmopathy with over 60% sensitivity and about 72% specificity, a median of 6.5 months before onset. Blood samples also contained most of the expanded thyroid clonotypes (frequency above 0.001), which suggests that blood repertoires may reflect thyroid immune responses. A model built on a 13 V-J signature distinguished ophthalmopathy from stable hyperthyroidism, reaching roughly 88% sensitivity and about 81% specificity in cross-validation and 80%/75% in testing. Sample size was not statistically predetermined, and blinding of investigators to group allocation was not performed.

The origin of this receptor is a man aged 50 to 59 with Graves' ophthalmopathy. The receptor chain draws on TRBV7-9 and TRBJ2-3, with 9 bases in between that match TRBD2. Sequencing used blood. The DNA sequence is TGTGCCAGCAGCGCTAGCGGGGACACAGATACGCAGTATTTT. This translates into CASSASGDTDTQYF.